This is a list of T cell receptor beta chains from one sample in a study of cytomegalovirus exposure and HLA in healthy donors. Generated by immunoSEQ multiplex PCR, the TCRdb table keeps only in-frame clones and is missing some. The sample lists around 110,000 clones, 70% to 75% occurring once. The sample comprised PBMCs. The receptors come from a woman aged 18-29 years in good health and CMV-seronegative. CDR3s include the opening cysteine and the closing phenylalanine or tryptophan. Rows give clone size only sometimes, using once, few, many, or a class for an expanded clone.

>TRBJ2-7|TRBV27|.
CASRGGGAYLLDEQYF
>TRBJ1-1|TRBV30|.
CAWEQGVQSAFF
>TRBJ1-3|TRBV6-1|.
CASSPGHFSGNTIYF
>TRBJ1-2|TRBV6-5|few
CASSRKQGYYGYTF
>TRBJ1-2|TRBV2|.
CASSWDRTLDYTF
>TRBJ1-2|TRBV6-6|.
CASRPPGVGDYGYTF
>TRBJ1-3|TRBV4-1|.
CASSHLSTGSGNTIYF
>TRBJ1-1|TRBV5-1|.
CASSPQMNTEAFF
>TRBJ1-1|TRBV7-2|few
CASSFAGTGGPITEAFF
>TRBJ1-1|TRBV19|once
CASSGQGYTEAFF
>TRBJ2-7|TRBV2|.
CASSPRYWEQYF
>TRBJ1-2|TRBV7-2|.
CASRGLSYGYTF
>TRBJ2-7|TRBV7-7|once
CASSLDRYYEQYF
>TRBJ1-2|TRBV6-1|.
CASSQTATNYGYTF
>TRBJ2-7|TRBV28|.
CASSRDRPEHYEQYF
>TRBJ2-7|TRBV7-9|.
CASSTNRGDAYF
>TRBJ2-3|TRBV5-4|.
CASSAGTGMWDTQYF
>TRBJ1-5|TRBV2|.
CASSRGLLSNQPQHF
>TRBJ1-1|TRBV2|.
CASRDSFEAFF
>TRBJ2-5|TRBV10-3|.
CAISGRLDETQYF
>TRBJ1-2|TRBV28|.
CASSIVTVSYGYTF
>TRBJ2-3|TRBV27|.
CASSLVRAADTQYF
>TRBJ1-1|TRBV5-1|.
CASSLGQGSEAFF
>TRBJ1-1|TRBV5-1|.
CASSPLRTENTEAFF
>TRBJ2-2|TRBV2|.
CASSEISDTGELFF
>TRBJ1-2|TRBV5-4|.
CASSSRTGVGNYGYTF
>TRBJ1-3|TRBV11-2|.
CASSDGQGVPGNTIYF
>TRBJ2-5|TRBV9|.
CASSDRGLQETQYF
>TRBJ1-3|TRBV27|.
CASSLSPGSGNTIYF
>TRBJ2-6|TRBV19|few
CASSEVRGNVLTF
>TRBJ1-6|TRBV4-2|.
CASSQAAGSLNSPLHF
>TRBJ1-3|TRBV14|.
CASRDSKIDTIYF
>TRBJ1-4|TRBV6-5|.
CARKGQNEKLFF
>TRBJ2-5|TRBV28|.
CAGSLRTGGRETQYF
>TRBJ2-7|TRBV4-1|.
CASSQTGEAKQYF
>TRBJ2-7|TRBV10-2|.
CASSDTSSYEQYF
>TRBJ1-4|TRBV2|.
CASSPRGSSNEKLFF
>TRBJ1-5|TRBV5-6|.
CASSLGQRNQPQHF
>TRBJ1-2|TRBV28|few
CASSFPTTGPWGYTF
>TRBJ2-5|TRBV5-3|.
CARSLRRGPSQETQYF
>TRBJ1-1|TRBV9|.
CASSVDLVNTEAFF
>TRBJ2-1|TRBV6-5|.
CASSYWAGNEQFF
>TRBJ2-7|TRBV19|.
CASSTRDPYEQYF
>TRBJ2-5|TRBV6-5|.
CASSYSAGGQETQYF
>TRBJ1-4|TRBV7-2|.
CASSLGGLGVKLFF
>TRBJ1-1|TRBV6-1|.
CASSAQMNTEAFF
>TRBJ1-2|TRBV2|.
CASRAQGLDGYTF
>TRBJ1-1|TRBV28|.
CASSPTGMNTEAFF
>TRBJ1-6|TRBV6-1|.
CASSEIRTLISPLHF
>TRBJ1-2|TRBV28|.
CASSRDMTNYGYTF
>TRBJ2-5|TRBV7-9|.
CASSLPAGETQYF
>TRBJ1-1|TRBV5-1|once
CASSLLETMNTEAFF
>TRBJ2-5|TRBV7-9|.
CASSLQETQYF
>TRBJ2-5|TRBV5-6|.
CASSLWGGSETQYF
>TRBJ1-5|TRBV7-9|.
CASSEGIGGGQPQHF